This T cell receptor beta chain was recorded in a study of regulatory T cells in long-lasting Graves disease. The time point was: newly diagnosed GD, antithyroid drugs for less than 3 months. Making the TCR library involved RNA that had been extracted from PBMCs. The germline gives CDR1 SGHTA, CDR2 FQGNSA. Trimming cost V 6 bases and J 0 bases, with 14 bases left between them. CDR3 length: 15 amino acids. To make TCR beta libraries, researchers used iRepertoire HTBI primers and Arm-PCR of CDR3 regions. TCRdb re-analysed the multiplex PCR reads in MiXCR, keeping a single row per CDR3 protein. The table includes roughly 420,000 distinct CDR3 sequences, 11% to 15% detected once. The same sample was also studied in work on T cells in Graves' hyperthyroidism and ophthalmopathy.

This material consisted of peripheral blood mononuclear cells (PBMCs), taken at new diagnosis, from a patient treated with antithyroid drugs. The receptor was derived from a woman aged 45-65 years with Graves disease. The rearrangement joins TRBV7-2 to TRBJ1-2; D may be TRBD1 (6 bases). The CDR3 DNA reads as TGTGCCAGCAGAAGACCACAGGGTTCTAACTATGGCTACACCTTC. This sequence encodes CASRRPQGSNYGYTF.